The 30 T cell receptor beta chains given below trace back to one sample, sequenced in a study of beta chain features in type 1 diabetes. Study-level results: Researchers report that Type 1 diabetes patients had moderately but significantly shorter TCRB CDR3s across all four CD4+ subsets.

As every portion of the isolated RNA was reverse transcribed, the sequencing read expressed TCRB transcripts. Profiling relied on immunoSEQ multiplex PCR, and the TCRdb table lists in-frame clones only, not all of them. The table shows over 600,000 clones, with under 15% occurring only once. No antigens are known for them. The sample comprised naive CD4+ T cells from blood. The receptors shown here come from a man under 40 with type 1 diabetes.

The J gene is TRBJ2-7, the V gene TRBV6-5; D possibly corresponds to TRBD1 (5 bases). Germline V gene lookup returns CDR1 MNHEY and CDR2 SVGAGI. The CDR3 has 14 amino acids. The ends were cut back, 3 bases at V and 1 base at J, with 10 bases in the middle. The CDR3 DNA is TGTGCCAGCAGTTATAAGGGGAAATCCTACGAGCAGTACTTC. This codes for CASSYKGKSYEQYF.

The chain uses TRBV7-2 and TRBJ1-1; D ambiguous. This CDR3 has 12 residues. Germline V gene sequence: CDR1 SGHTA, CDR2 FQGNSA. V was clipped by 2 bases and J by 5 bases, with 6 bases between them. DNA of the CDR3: TGTGCCAGCAGCTTACTCGATACTGAAGCTTTCTTT. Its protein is CASSLLDTEAFF. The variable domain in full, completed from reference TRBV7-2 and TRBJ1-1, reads GAGVSQSPSNKVTEKGKDVELRCDPISGHTALYWYRQSLGQGLEFLIYFQGNSAPDKSGLPSDRFSAERTGGSVSTLTIQRTQQEDSAVYLCASSLLDTEAFFGQGTRLTVV.

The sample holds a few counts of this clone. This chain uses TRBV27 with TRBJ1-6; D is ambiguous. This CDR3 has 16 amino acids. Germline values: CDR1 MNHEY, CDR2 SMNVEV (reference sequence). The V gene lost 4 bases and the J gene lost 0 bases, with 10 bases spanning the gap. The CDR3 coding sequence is TGTGCCAGCAGTTCTCATCGGGGCTCCTATAATTCACCCCTCCACTTT. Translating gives CASSSHRGSYNSPLHF.

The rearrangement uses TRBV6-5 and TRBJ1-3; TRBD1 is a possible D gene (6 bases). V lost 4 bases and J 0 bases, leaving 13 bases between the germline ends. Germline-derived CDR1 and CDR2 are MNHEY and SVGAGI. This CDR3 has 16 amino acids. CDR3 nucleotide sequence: TGTGCCAGCAGTTTATCGACAGGCCGCTCTGGAAACACCATATATTTT. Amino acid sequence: CASSLSTGRSGNTIYF.

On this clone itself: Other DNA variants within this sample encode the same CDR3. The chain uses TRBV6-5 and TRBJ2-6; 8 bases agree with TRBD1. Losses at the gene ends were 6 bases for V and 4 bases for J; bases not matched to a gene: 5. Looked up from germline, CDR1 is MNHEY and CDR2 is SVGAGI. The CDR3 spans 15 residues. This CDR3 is CASSRQGLGANVLTF. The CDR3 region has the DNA TGTGCCAGCAGCAGACAGGGGCTAGGGGCCAACGTCCTGACTTTC.

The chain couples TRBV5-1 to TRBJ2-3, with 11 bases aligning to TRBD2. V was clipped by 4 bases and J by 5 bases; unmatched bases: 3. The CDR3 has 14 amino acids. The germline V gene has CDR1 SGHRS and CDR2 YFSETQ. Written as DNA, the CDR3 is TGCGCCAGCAGCCCGACTAGCGGGGTAGATACGCAGTATTTT. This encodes CASSPTSGVDTQYF.

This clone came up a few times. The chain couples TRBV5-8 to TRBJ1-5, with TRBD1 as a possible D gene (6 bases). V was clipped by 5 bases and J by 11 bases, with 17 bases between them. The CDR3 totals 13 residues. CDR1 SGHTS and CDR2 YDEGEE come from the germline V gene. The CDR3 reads CASSLTGRRAQHF. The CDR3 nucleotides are TGTGCCAGCAGTCTTACAGGGCGCCGGGCCCAGCATTTT.

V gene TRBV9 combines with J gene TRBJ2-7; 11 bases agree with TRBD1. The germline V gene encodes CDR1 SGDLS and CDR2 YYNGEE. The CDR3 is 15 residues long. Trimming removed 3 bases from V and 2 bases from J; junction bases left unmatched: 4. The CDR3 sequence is CASSAGQGAAYEQYF. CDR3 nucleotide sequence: TGTGCCAGCAGCGCCGGACAGGGGGCGGCCTACGAGCAGTACTTC.

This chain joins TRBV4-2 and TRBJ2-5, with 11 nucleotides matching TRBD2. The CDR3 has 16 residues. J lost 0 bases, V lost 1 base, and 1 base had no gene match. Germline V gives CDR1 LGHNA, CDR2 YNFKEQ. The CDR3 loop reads CASSQGTSGYQETQYF. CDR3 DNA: TGTGCCAGCAGCCAAGGGACTAGCGGGTACCAAGAGACCCAGTACTTC.

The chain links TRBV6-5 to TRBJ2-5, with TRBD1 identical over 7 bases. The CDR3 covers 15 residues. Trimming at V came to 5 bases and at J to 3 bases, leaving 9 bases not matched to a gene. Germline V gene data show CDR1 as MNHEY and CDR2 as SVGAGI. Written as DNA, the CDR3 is TGTGCCAGCAGTCCCGGACAGGCTGGGGAAGAGACCCAGTACTTC. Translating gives CASSPGQAGEETQYF.

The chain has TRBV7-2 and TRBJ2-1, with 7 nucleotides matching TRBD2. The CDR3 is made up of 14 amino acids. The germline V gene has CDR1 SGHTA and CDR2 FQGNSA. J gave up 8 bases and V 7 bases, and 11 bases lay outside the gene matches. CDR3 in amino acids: CASTFSGLAYEQFF. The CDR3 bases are TGTGCCAGCACCTTTAGCGGGCTAGCGTATGAGCAGTTCTTC.

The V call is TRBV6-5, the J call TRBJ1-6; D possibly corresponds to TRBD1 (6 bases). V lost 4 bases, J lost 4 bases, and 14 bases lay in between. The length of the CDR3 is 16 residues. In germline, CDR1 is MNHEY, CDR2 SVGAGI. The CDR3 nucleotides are TGTGCCAGCAGTTCGACTGGACAGTCATATAATTCACCCCTCCACTTT. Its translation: CASSSTGQSYNSPLHF.

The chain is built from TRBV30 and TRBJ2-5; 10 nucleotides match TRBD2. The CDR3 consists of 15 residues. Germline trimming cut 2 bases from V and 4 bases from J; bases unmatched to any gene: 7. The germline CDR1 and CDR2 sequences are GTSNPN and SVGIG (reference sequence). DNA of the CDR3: TGTGCCTGGAGTCGCAAGCCTAGCGGGGGAGAGACCCAGTACTTC. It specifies CAWSRKPSGGETQYF.

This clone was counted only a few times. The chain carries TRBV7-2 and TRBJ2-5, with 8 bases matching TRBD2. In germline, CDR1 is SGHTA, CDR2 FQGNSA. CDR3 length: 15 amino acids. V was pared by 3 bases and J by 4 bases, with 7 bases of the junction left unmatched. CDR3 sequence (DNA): TGTGCCAGCAGCTTGGGGACTAGGATCGGAGAGACCCAGTACTTC. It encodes CASSLGTRIGETQYF. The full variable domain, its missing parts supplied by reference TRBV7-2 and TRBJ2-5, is GAGVSQSPSNKVTEKGKDVELRCDPISGHTALYWYRQSLGQGLEFLIYFQGNSAPDKSGLPSDRFSAERTGGSVSTLTIQRTQQEDSAVYLCASSLGTRIGETQYFGPGTRLLVL.

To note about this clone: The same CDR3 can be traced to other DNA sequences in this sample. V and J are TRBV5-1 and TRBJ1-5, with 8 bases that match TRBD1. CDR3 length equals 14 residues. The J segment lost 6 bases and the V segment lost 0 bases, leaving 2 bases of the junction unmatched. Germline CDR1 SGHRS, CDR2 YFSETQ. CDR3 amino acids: CASSLAGGTQPQHF. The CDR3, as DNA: TGCGCCAGCAGCTTGGCAGGGGGCACTCAGCCCCAGCATTTT.

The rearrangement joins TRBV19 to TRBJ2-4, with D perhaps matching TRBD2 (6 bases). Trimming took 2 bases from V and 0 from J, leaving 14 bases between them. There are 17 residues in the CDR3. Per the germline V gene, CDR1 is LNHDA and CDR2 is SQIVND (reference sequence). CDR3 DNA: TGTGCCAGTAGTATAAGGGAGGCGGACCTAGCCAAAAACATTCAGTACTTC. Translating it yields CASSIREADLAKNIQYF.

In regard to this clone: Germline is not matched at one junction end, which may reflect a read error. In nucleotides, the CDR3 is TGTGCCAGCAGTTTAATTCCGAGCTCCCAGAACTTC. It specifies CASSLIPSSQNF. V usage is TRBV28 and J usage is TRBJ2-7; D remains ambiguous. The germline CDR1 and CDR2 sequences are MDHEN and SYDVKM. This CDR3 is built from 12 residues. Full variable domain (rest looked up from reference TRBV28 and TRBJ2-7): DVKVTQSSRYLVKRTGEKVFLECVQDMDHENMFWYRQDPGLGLRLIYFSYDVKMKEKGDIPEGYSVSREKKERFSLILESASTNQTSMYLCASSLIPSSQNFGPGTRLTVT.

The CDR3 protein is CASSKPIPGGGNSPLHF. The CDR3 bases are TGTGCCAGCAGCAAACCTATACCGGGGGGAGGGAATTCACCCCTCCACTTT. The V gene is TRBV7-6, the J gene TRBJ1-6; the D gene is possibly TRBD1 (5 bases). V lost 5 bases, J lost 7 bases, and 21 bases lay in between. CDR1 is SGHVS, CDR2 FNYEAQ, per germline. This CDR3 has 17 residues.

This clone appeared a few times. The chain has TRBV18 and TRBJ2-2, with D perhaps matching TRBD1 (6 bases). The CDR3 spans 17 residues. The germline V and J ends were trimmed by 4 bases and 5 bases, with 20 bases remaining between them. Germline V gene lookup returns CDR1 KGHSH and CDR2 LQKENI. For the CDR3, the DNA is TGTGCCAGCTCACGAGCTACACCCAGGGGCGAGACCGGGGAGCTGTTTTTT. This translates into CASSRATPRGETGELFF.

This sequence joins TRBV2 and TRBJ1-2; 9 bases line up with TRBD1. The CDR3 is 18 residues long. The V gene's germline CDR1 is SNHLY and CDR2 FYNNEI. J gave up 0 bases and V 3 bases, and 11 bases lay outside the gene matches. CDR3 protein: CASSDGSQGAFPNYGYTF. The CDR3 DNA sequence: TGTGCCAGCAGTGACGGGTCACAGGGGGCCTTCCCTAACTATGGCTACACCTTC.

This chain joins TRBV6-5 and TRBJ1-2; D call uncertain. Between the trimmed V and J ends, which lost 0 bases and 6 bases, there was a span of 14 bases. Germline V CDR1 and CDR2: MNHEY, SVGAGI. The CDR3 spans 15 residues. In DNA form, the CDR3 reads TGTGCCAGCAGTTACTCGGCCGTGAGGGCGGATGGCTACACCTTC. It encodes CASSYSAVRADGYTF.

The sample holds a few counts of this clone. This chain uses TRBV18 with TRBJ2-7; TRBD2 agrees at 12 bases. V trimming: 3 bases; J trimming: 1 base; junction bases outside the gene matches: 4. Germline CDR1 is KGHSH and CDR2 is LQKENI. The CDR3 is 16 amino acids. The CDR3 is CASSPSGTSGSYEQYF. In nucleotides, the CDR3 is TGTGCCAGCTCACCTTCCGGGACTAGCGGGTCCTACGAGCAGTACTTC.

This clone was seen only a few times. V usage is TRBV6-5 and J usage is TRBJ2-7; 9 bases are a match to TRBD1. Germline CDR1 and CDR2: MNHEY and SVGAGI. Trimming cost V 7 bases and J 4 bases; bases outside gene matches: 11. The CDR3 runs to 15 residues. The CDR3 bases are TGTGCCAGCAACGCCTACGGGACAGGGCTGTACGAGCAGTACTTC. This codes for CASNAYGTGLYEQYF.

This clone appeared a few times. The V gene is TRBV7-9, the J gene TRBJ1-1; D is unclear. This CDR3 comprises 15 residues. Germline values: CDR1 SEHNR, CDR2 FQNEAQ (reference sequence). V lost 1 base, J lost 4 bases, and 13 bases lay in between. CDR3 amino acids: CASSLGSGAGTEAFF. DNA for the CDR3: TGTGCCAGCAGCTTAGGCTCGGGTGCGGGCACTGAAGCTTTCTTT.

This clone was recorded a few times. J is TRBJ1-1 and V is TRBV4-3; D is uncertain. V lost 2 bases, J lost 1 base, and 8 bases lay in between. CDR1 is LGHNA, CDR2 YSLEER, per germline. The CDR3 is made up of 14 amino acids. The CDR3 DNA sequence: TGCGCCAGCAGCCAAATGGATGGGAACACTGAAGCTTTCTTT. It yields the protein CASSQMDGNTEAFF.

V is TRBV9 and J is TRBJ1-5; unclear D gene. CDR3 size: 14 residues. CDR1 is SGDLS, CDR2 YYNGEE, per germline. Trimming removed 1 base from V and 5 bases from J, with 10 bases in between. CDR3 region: CASSVRAGDQPQHF. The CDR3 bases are TGTGCCAGCAGCGTACGGGCAGGAGATCAGCCCCAGCATTTT.

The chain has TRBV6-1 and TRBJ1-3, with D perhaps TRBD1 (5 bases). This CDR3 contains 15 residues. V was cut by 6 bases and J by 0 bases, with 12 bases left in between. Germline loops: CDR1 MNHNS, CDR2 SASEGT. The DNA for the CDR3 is TGTGCCAGCAGATCAAGAGGGACCTCTGGAAACACCATATATTTT. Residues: CASRSRGTSGNTIYF.

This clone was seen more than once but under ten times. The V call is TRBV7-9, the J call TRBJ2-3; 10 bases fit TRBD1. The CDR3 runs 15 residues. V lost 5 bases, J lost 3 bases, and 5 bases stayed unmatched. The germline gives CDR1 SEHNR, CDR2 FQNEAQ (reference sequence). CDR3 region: CASSPWDRGTDTQYF. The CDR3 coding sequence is TGTGCCAGCAGCCCCTGGGACAGGGGAACAGATACGCAGTATTTT.

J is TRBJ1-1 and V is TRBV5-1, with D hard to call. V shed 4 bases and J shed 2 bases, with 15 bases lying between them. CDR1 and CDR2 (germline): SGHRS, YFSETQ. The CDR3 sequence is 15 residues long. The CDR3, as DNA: TGCGCCAGCAGCGAGAGGGTAAGCGGCAACACTGAAGCTTTCTTT. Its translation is CASSERVSGNTEAFF.

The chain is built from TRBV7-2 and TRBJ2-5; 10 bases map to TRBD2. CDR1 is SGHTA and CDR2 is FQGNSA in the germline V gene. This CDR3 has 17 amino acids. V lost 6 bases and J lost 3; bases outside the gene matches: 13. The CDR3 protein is CASSSWRASGGKETQYF. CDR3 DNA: TGTGCCAGCAGTTCTTGGCGGGCTAGCGGGGGTAAAGAGACCCAGTACTTC.